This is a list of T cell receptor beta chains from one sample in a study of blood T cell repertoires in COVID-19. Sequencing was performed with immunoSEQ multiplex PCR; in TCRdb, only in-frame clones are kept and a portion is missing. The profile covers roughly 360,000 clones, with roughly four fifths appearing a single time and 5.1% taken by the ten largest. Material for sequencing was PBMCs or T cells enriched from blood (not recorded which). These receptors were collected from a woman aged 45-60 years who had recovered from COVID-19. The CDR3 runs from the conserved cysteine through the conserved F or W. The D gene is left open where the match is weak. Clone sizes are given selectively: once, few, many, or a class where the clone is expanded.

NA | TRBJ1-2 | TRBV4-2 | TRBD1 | CASSQVGDRAAGYTF | TGTGCCAGCAGCCAAGTGGGGGACAGGGCCGCTGGCTACACCTTC
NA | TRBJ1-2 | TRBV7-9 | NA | CASSLLNGYGYTF | TGTGCCAGCAGCTTATTGAACGGCTATGGCTACACCTTC
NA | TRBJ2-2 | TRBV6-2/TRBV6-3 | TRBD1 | CASSPGGYGGTGELFF | TGTGCCAGCAGCCCAGGGGGCTATGGTGGCACCGGGGAGCTGTTTTTT
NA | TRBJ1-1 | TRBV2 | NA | CASSSQGLETEAFF | TGTGCCAGCAGTTCACAGGGTTTGGAGACTGAAGCTTTCTTT
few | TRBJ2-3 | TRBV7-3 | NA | CASSLTGGRTDTQYF | TGTGCCAGCAGCTTAACGGGGGGACGCACAGATACGCAGTATTTT
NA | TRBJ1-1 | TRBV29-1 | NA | CSAASGTRVNTEAFF | TGCAGCGCCGCCTCAGGGACACGGGTGAACACTGAAGCTTTCTTT
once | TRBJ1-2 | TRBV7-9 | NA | CASSLVGGVFF | TGTGCCAGCAGCTTAGTCGGGGGGGTGTTCTTC
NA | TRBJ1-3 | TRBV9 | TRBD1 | CASSPTTGASSGNTIYF | TGTGCCAGCAGCCCAACGACAGGGGCCTCCTCTGGAAACACCATATATTTT
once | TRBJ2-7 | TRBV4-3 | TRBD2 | CASSQNSGRAVEQYF | TGCGCCAGCAGCCAAAATAGCGGGAGGGCCGTCGAGCAGTACTTC
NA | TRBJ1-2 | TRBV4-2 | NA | CASSRPQGGEGYTF | TGTGCCAGCAGCCGACCCCAGGGAGGTGAGGGCTACACCTTC
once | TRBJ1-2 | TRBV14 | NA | CASSQGRYGYTF | TGTGCCAGCAGCCAAGGCAGATATGGCTACACCTTC
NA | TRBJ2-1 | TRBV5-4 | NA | CASSPGTGGGGSYNEQFF | TGTGCCAGCAGCCCCGGAACGGGCGGCGGAGGCTCCTACAATGAGCAGTTCTTC
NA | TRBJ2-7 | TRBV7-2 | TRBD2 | CASTQGPSGSSYEQYF | TGTGCCAGCACCCAAGGGCCTAGCGGGAGCTCCTACGAGCAGTACTTC
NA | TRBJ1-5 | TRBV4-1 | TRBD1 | CASSPITGGPNNQPQHF | TGCGCCAGCAGCCCTATTACAGGGGGCCCGAACAATCAGCCCCAGCATTTT
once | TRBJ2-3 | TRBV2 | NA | CASRTTSDTQYF | TGTGCCAGCAGAACAACTAGTGATACGCAGTATTTT
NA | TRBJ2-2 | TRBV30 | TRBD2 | CAWTGDYYSGELFF | TGTGCCTGGACCGGGGACTACTATTCCGGGGAGCTGTTTTTT
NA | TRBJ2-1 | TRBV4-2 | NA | CASTSGVNEQFF | TGTGCCAGCACCTCGGGTGTCAATGAGCAGTTCTTC
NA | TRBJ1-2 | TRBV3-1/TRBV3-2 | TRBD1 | CASSQAGTGGFYTF | TGTGCCAGCAGCCAAGCCGGGACAGGGGGCTTCTACACCTTC
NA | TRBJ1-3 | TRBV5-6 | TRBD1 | CASSLPDRGSSGNTIYF | TGTGCCAGCAGCTTACCCGACAGGGGTAGCTCTGGAAACACCATATATTTT
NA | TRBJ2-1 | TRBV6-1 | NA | CASSQDLASSYNEQFF | TGTGCCAGCAGTCAAGACCTCGCGAGCTCCTACAATGAGCAGTTCTTC
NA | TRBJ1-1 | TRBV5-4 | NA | CASSRLIQASMNTEAFF | TGTGCCAGCAGCCGCCTAATACAGGCGAGCATGAACACTGAAGCTTTCTTT
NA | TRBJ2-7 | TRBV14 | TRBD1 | CASSPQGVSSYEQYF | TGTGCCAGCAGCCCTCAGGGGGTGAGCTCCTACGAGCAGTACTTC
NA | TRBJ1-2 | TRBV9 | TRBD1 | CASSPRTGPKGGYTF | TGTGCCAGCAGCCCCCGGACAGGACCGAAGGGGGGCTACACCTTC
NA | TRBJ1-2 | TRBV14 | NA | CASSRTLQGAHGYTF | TGTGCCAGCAGCAGAACTTTACAGGGAGCTCATGGCTACACCTTC
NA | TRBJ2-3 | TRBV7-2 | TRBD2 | CASSLGSGRSTDTQYF | TGTGCCAGCAGCTTAGGCAGCGGGAGGAGCACAGATACGCAGTATTTT
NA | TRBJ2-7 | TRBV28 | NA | CASTVGSGVYRNEQYF | TGTGCCAGCACCGTAGGCTCGGGGGTTTATAGGAACGAGCAGTACTTC
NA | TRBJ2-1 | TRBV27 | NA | CASSLSGAVRSYNEQFF | TGTGCCAGCAGTTTATCGGGGGCGGTGAGGTCCTACAATGAGCAGTTCTTC
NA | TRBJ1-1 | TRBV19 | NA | CASSRQDHTEAFF | TGTGCCAGTAGTAGACAGGACCACACTGAAGCTTTCTTT
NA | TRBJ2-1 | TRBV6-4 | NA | CASSLDGGPYNEQFF | TGTGCCAGCAGTTTAGACGGAGGGCCCTACAATGAGCAGTTCTTC
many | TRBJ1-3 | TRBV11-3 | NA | CASTGKAGNTIYF | TGTGCCAGCACCGGGAAAGCTGGAAACACCATATATTTT
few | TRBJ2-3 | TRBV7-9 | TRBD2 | CASSFSGGGTDTQYF | TGTGCCAGCAGCTTTAGCGGGGGAGGTACAGATACGCAGTATTTT
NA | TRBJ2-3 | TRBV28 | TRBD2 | CASSFRRAGDGTDTQYF | TGTGCCAGCAGTTTCCGGCGTGCGGGGGACGGCACAGATACGCAGTATTTT
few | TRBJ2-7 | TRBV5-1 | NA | CASSLFTNYEQYF | TGCGCCAGCAGCTTGTTCACAAACTACGAGCAGTACTTC
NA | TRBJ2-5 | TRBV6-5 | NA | CASRFGPQETQYF | TGTGCCAGCAGGTTCGGTCCTCAAGAGACCCAGTACTTC